This entry is about one TCR beta chain. Its antigen is unidentified. TCR beta CDR3 amplification used RNA transcripts. The first round was an RT-PCR with HTBI primers, and the second round was a multiplex PCR. TCRdb reanalysed the multiplex PCR reads using MiXCR and keeps one entry per CDR3 protein. The sample has some 390,000 distinct CDR3 sequences, about 16% seen once; the top ten hold roughly 1.5%. The sample is drawn from a study of Graves' ophthalmopathy and Graves' hyperthyroidism. Looking at the study overall: Before any treatment, peripheral blood was taken at the initial diagnosis.

Where ophthalmopathy was present, donors had moderate-to-severe activity, CAS ≥3, NOSPECS ≥4 and duration under 3 months. V was trimmed by 2 bases and J by 1 base, leaving 9 bases between them. The germline CDR1 and CDR2 sequences are SGHTA and FQGNSA. This CDR3 is built from 14 residues. Study-wide results and caveats: Discrimination between ophthalmopathy and stable hyperthyroidism by a 13-signature model showed roughly 88% sensitivity and about 81% specificity. Blood contained most expanded thyroid clonotypes exceeding 0.001 frequency.

V and J are TRBV7-2 and TRBJ2-7, with D maybe TRBD1 (5 bases). This TCR came from a woman between 18 and 29 years old with Graves' ophthalmopathy. The sample consisted of peripheral blood. CDR3 in DNA: TGTGCCAGCAGCTTAACCCAGGGATCCTACGAGCAGTACTTC. Translation gives CASSLTQGSYEQYF.